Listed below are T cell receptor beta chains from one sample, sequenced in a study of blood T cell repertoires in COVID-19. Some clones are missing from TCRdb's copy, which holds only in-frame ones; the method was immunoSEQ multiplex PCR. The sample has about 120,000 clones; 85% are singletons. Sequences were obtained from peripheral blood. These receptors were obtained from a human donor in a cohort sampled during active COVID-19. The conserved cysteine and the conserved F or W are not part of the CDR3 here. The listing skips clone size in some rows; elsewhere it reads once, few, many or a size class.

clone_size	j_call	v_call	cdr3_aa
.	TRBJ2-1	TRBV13	ASSLETSLGIEQF
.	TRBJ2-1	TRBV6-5	ASSPQAGYNEQF
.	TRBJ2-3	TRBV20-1	SASWLAGGTDTQY
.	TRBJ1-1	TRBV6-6	ASSYGTLNTEAF
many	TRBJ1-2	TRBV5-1	ASSPRWGDYGYT
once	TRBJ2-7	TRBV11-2	ASSLGTEYEQY
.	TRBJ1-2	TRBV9	ASTTEGGQGIYGYT
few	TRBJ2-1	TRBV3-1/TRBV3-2	ASSQPLEF
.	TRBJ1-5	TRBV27	ASRRTGPNQPQH
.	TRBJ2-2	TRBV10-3	AMGGAGAQTGELF
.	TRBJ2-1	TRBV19	ASIGSSEQF
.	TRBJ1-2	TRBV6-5	ASTRRDYGYT
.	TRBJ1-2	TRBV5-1	ASSFQGNYGYT
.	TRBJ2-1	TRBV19	ASSILPQHHAPNEQF
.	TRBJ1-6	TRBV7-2	ASSAQGYNSPLH
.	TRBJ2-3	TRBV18	ASSLTSNPSGGMINTQY
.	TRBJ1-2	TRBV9	ASSGGDNYGYT
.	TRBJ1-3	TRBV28	ASSEAYDTIY
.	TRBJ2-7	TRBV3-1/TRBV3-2	ASSQRQGAYEQY
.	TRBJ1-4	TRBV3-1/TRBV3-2	ASSQRSNEKLF
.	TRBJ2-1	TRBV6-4	ASSDSGRGLYNEQF
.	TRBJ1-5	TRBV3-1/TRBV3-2	ASSQGLGGGNQPQH
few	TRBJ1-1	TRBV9	ASSATGNTEAF
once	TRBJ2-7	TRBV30	AWSAGPYEQY
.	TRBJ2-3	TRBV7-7	ASSSGLAGVTDTQY
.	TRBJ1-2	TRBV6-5	ASSSGYNYGYT
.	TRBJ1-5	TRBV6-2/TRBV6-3	ASSYTGYQPQH
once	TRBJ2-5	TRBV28	ETGSGETQY
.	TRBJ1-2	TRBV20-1	SAIGNSGYT
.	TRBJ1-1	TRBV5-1	ASSGTGDTEAF
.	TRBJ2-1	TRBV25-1	ASSTSPLAGSPNEQF
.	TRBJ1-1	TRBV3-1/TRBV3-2	ASSQGRQGLGTEAF
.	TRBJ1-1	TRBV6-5	ASSYLTGEAF
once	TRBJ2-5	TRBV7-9	ASSLGASGGSYQETQY
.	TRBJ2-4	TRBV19	ASSTRGQKNIQY
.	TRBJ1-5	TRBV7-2	ASSSSGGNQPQH
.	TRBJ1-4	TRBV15	ATSRGGTDEKLF
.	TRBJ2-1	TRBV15	ATSGGWGEQYNEQF
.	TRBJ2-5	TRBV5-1	ASNAGIAPQETQY
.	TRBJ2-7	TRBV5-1	ASSGKGQGANEQY
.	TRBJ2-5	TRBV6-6	ASREGLLEGETQY
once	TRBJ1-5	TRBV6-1	ASSEWRDQPQH
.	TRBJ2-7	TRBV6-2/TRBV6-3	ASTPSSGGSYEQY
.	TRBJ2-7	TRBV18	ASSPPAKYEQY
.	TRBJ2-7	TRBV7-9	ASSSRQGVYEQY
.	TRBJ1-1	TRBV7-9	ASSLVASKILAF
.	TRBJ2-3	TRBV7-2	ASSFGGRDTQY
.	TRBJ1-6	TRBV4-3	ASSQVFGFSNSPLH
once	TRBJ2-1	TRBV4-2	ASSQVPSGGTTYNEQF
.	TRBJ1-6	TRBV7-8	ASRTRGLNSPLH
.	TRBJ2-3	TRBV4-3	ASSQPGGESTDTQY
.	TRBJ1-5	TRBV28	ASSSQGRRGQPQH